This T cell receptor beta chain was identified during a study of blood T cell repertoires in COVID-19. The data were produced by immunoSEQ multiplex PCR, yet TCRdb's version contains in-frame clones alone and is incomplete. The repertoire holds approximately 25,000 clones, with roughly 90% as singletons. Sequenced material: peripheral blood. This clonotype was obtained from a human donor with acute or convalescent COVID-19. The donor label of this sample is uncertain.

CDR3 in amino acids: CASSLSAGGETQYF. DNA for the CDR3: TGTGCCAGCAGCTTAAGTGCTGGAGGTGAGACCCAGTACTTC. V usage is TRBV7-2 and J usage is TRBJ2-5; D perhaps matches TRBD2 (5 bases). Per germline, CDR1 SGHTA and CDR2 FQGNSA. Trimming removed 2 bases at V and 5 bases at J, with 12 bases between. CDR3 length: 14 amino acids.